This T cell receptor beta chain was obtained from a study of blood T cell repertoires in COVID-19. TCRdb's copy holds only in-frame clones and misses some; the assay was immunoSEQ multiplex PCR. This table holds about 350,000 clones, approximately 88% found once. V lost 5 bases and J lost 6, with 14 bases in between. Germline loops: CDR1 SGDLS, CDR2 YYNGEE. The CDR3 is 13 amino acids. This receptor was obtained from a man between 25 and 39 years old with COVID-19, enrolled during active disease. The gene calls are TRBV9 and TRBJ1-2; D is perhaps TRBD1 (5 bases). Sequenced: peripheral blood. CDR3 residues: CASSPTALDGYTF. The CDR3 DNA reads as TGTGCCAGCAGTCCGACAGCGCTTGATGGCTACACCTTC.